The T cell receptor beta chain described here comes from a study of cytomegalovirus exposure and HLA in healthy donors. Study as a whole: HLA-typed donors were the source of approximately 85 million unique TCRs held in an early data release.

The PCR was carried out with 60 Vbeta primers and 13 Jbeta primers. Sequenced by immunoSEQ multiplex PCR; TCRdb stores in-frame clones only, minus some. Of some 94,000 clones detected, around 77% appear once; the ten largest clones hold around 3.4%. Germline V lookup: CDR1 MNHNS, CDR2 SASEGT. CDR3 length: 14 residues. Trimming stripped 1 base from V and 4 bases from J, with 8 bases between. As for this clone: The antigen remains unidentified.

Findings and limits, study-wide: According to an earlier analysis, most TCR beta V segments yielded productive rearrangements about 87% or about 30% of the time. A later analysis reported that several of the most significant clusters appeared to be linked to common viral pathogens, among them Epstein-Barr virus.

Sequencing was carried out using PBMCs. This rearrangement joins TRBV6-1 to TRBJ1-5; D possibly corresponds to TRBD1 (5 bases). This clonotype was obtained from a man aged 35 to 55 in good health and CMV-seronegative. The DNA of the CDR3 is TGTGCCAGCAGTGAAGGGGGGGATAATCAGCCCCAGCATTTT. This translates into CASSEGGDNQPQHF.